The rows below give T cell receptor beta chains drawn from one sample of a study of cytomegalovirus exposure and HLA in healthy donors. Measured with immunoSEQ multiplex PCR; TCRdb has only the in-frame clones, and not every one. The table has approximately 160,000 clones, around 96% seen once. Sequenced material: PBMCs. The receptors originated from a woman aged 18-29 years in good health and CMV-seronegative. Each CDR3 is given with its conserved first and last residue. D genes are given only for firm matches. Not all rows give a size; the values are once, few, many and, for expanded clones, a class.

J gene,V gene,clone size,CDR3 length,D gene,CDR3 protein,CDR3 DNA
TRBJ1-2,TRBV5-6,-,13,TRBD1,CASSSGTGRGYTF,TGTGCCAGCAGCAGTGGGACAGGGCGCGGCTACACCTTC
TRBJ1-5,TRBV19,-,15,TRBD1,CASSLHRGSNQPQHF,TGTGCCAGTAGTCTGCACAGGGGGAGCAATCAGCCCCAGCATTTT
TRBJ2-3,TRBV7-3,-,15,TRBD2,CASSISGGLLGGQYF,TGTGCCAGCAGTATAAGCGGGGGGCTTCTCGGGGGGCAGTATTTT
TRBJ2-7,TRBV9,-,15,TRBD1,CASSVTGTDSYEQYF,TGTGCCAGCAGCGTAACCGGGACAGATTCCTACGAGCAGTACTTC
TRBJ2-2,TRBV5-1,-,14,-,CASSLALATGELFF,TGCGCCAGCAGCTTGGCCTTAGCGACCGGGGAGCTGTTTTTT
TRBJ2-7,TRBV18,-,15,-,CASSTYRTVDYEQYF,TGTGCCAGCTCAACTTACAGGACAGTCGACTACGAGCAGTACTTC
TRBJ2-2,TRBV6-5,-,13,-,CASSYTAAGELFF,TGTGCCAGCAGTTACACCGCGGCCGGGGAGCTGTTTTTT
TRBJ1-2,TRBV5-6,-,14,-,CASSLARQNYGYTF,TGTGCCAGCAGCTTGGCCCGACAGAACTATGGCTACACCTTC
TRBJ2-7,TRBV4-1,-,15,-,CASSQVFAEDYEQYF,TGCGCCAGCAGCCAAGTTTTTGCAGAAGATTACGAGCAGTACTTC
TRBJ2-5,TRBV18,-,15,-,CASSPRGRGEETQYF,TGTGCCAGCTCACCACGGGGCAGGGGTGAGGAGACCCAGTACTTC
TRBJ2-1,TRBV18,-,13,-,CASSPSDPTGQFF,TGTGCCAGCTCACCCTCAGACCCCACGGGGCAGTTCTTC
TRBJ1-1,TRBV7-2,-,15,-,CASSSQQGMSTEAFF,TGTGCCAGCAGCTCCCAACAGGGTATGAGCACTGAAGCTTTCTTT
TRBJ2-4,TRBV2,-,13,-,CASSFRVLDIQYF,TGTGCCAGCAGTTTCCGGGTTTTAGACATTCAGTACTTC
TRBJ1-2,TRBV4-2,-,15,-,CASSQDLRTNYGYTF,TGTGCCAGCAGCCAAGACCTACGGACAAACTATGGCTACACCTTC
TRBJ1-1,TRBV19,-,15,-,CASSMYSGGTLEAFF,TGTGCCAGTAGTATGTATAGCGGGGGAACACTTGAAGCTTTCTTT
TRBJ2-5,TRBV5-1,-,12,-,CASSYAEETQYF,TGCGCCAGCAGCTACGCAGAAGAGACCCAGTACTTC
TRBJ2-7,TRBV30,-,13,-,CAWSAGRSDEQYF,TGTGCCTGGAGTGCAGGGCGAAGCGACGAGCAGTACTTC
TRBJ2-7,TRBV6-6,-,14,TRBD1,CASSYSDRGHEQYF,TGTGCCAGCAGTTACTCGGACAGGGGCCACGAGCAGTACTTC
TRBJ2-3,TRBV19,-,13,-,CASSITGTDTQYF,TGTGCCAGTAGTATCACAGGCACAGATACGCAGTATTTT
TRBJ2-7,TRBV10-3,-,14,-,CAISESGRPYEQYF,TGTGCCATCAGTGAGTCGGGCCGACCCTACGAGCAGTACTTC
TRBJ1-3,TRBV5-5,-,16,TRBD1,CATRQGGPSSGNTIYF,TGTGCCACCCGTCAGGGGGGCCCGAGCTCTGGAAACACCATATATTTT
TRBJ1-1,TRBV5-1,-,11,-,CASSSGQEAFF,TGCGCCAGCAGCTCAGGACAGGAAGCTTTCTTT
TRBJ2-7,TRBV6-1,few,13,-,CASSRTVSYEQYF,TGTGCCAGCAGTCGGACAGTCTCCTACGAGCAGTACTTC
TRBJ2-7,TRBV27,-,14,-,CASSLAGEPYEQYF,TGTGCCAGCAGTTTAGCAGGGGAGCCCTACGAGCAGTACTTC
TRBJ2-6,TRBV5-8,-,15,-,CASRAGLSGANVLTF,TGTGCCAGCAGGGCAGGGCTTTCTGGGGCCAACGTCCTGACTTTC
TRBJ2-7,TRBV6-5,-,11,-,CASLQGYEQYF,TGTGCCAGCCTACAGGGTTACGAGCAGTACTTC
TRBJ2-1,TRBV5-1,-,16,TRBD2,CASSLASSGGAYEQFF,TGCGCCAGCAGCTTGGCCTCTAGCGGGGGGGCCTATGAGCAGTTCTTC
TRBJ2-5,TRBV6-6,-,12,-,CASSPEGETQYF,TGTGCCAGCAGCCCGGAGGGAGAGACCCAGTACTTC
TRBJ1-1,TRBV30,once,15,TRBD1,CALKDRGLMNTEAFF,TGTGCCTTAAAGGACAGGGGGCTGATGAACACTGAAGCTTTCTTT
TRBJ2-5,TRBV9,once,15,-,CASSVGEAGQETQYF,TGTGCCAGCAGCGTAGGAGAAGCGGGCCAAGAGACCCAGTACTTC
TRBJ1-1,TRBV5-4,-,16,TRBD1,CASSSTYRDRNTEAFF,TGTGCCAGCAGCTCAACTTACCGGGACAGAAACACTGAAGCTTTCTTT
TRBJ2-7,TRBV7-6,-,14,-,CASSEGALEDEQYF,TGTGCCAGCAGCGAAGGTGCCTTGGAGGACGAGCAGTACTTC
TRBJ1-2,TRBV18,-,14,TRBD1,CASSQDRANYGYTF,TGTGCCAGCTCACAGGACAGGGCTAACTATGGCTACACCTTC
TRBJ2-5,TRBV19,-,16,TRBD2,CASSPDKLAGGGSQYF,TGTGCCAGTAGTCCAGACAAACTAGCGGGGGGAGGGTCCCAGTACTTC
TRBJ2-3,TRBV5-1,-,15,-,CASSLGQLVTDTQYF,TGCGCCAGCAGCTTGGGACAGCTTGTCACAGATACGCAGTATTTT
TRBJ2-1,TRBV6-1,-,16,TRBD1,CASSGRDRALDNEQFF,TGTGCCAGCAGTGGCCGGGACAGGGCCCTTGACAATGAGCAGTTCTTC
TRBJ1-3,TRBV11-2,-,14,-,CASRRTDPGNTIYF,TGTGCCAGCAGGCGTACAGATCCCGGAAACACCATATATTTT
TRBJ1-1,TRBV19,few,13,-,CASSIDRGTEAFF,TGTGCCAGTAGTATAGATCGGGGAACTGAAGCTTTCTTT
TRBJ1-2,TRBV7-8,-,12,TRBD1,CASSSDRDRYTF,TGTGCCAGCAGCTCCGACAGGGATCGCTACACCTTC
TRBJ1-6,TRBV5-4,-,14,TRBD1,CASSRQGVGSPLHF,TGTGCCAGCAGCCGACAGGGGGTGGGTTCACCCCTCCACTTT
TRBJ2-1,TRBV7-2,once,16,TRBD2,CASSLGAGGTYNEQFF,TGTGCCAGCAGCTTAGGAGCGGGGGGTACCTACAATGAGCAGTTCTTC
TRBJ1-2,TRBV12-5,-,15,-,CASGLESGLNYGYTF,TGTGCTAGTGGTTTGGAGTCAGGGCTCAACTATGGCTACACCTTC
TRBJ1-2,TRBV6-5,-,13,TRBD1,CASSRDRVYGYTF,TGTGCCAGCAGTAGGGACAGGGTATATGGCTACACCTTC
TRBJ1-1,TRBV5-4,-,16,-,CASSGMGQGGGTEAFF,TGTGCCAGCAGCGGGATGGGGCAGGGAGGGGGCACTGAAGCTTTCTTT
TRBJ1-1,TRBV19,-,14,-,CASSIQDLNTEAFF,TGTGCCAGTAGTATACAGGATCTGAACACTGAAGCTTTCTTT
TRBJ1-2,TRBV5-3,-,14,TRBD1,CARSWHRGSYGYTF,TGTGCCAGAAGCTGGCACAGGGGGAGCTATGGCTACACCTTC
TRBJ2-7,TRBV19,-,15,-,CASSPQTTGSYEQYF,TGTGCCAGTAGTCCACAGACGACAGGCTCCTACGAGCAGTACTTC
TRBJ2-3,TRBV7-2,-,13,-,CASSFRGTDTQYF,TGTGCCAGCAGCTTCCGGGGCACAGATACGCAGTATTTT
TRBJ2-2,TRBV9,-,14,-,CASSVSVSTGELFF,TGTGCCAGCAGCGTTTCGGTTTCAACCGGGGAGCTGTTTTTT
TRBJ2-7,TRBV6-5,-,14,TRBD2,CASRLAGETYEQYF,TGTGCCAGCAGGCTAGCGGGAGAAACCTACGAGCAGTACTTC
TRBJ2-7,TRBV18,-,14,TRBD1,CASSAGTGPDEQYF,TGTGCCAGCTCAGCCGGGACAGGCCCCGACGAGCAGTACTTC
TRBJ1-1,TRBV6-5,-,15,-,CASSYSSGGLTEAFF,TGTGCCAGCAGTTACTCGAGCGGGGGGCTGACTGAAGCTTTCTTT
TRBJ1-2,TRBV6-5,-,13,-,CASSLERGGGYTF,TGTGCCAGCAGTTTAGAACGGGGGGGAGGCTACACCTTC
TRBJ2-7,TRBV7-9,-,16,TRBD2,CASSLVGGGGVYEQYF,TGTGCCAGCAGCTTAGTCGGCGGGGGGGGAGTCTACGAGCAGTACTTC
TRBJ2-7,TRBV27,-,13,-,CASSSRVSYEQYF,TGTGCCAGCAGTTCCAGGGTGTCCTACGAGCAGTACTTC
TRBJ1-6,TRBV7-2,-,18,TRBD1,CASSLVGQATSYNSPLHF,TGTGCCAGCAGCTTAGTTGGACAGGCGACGTCCTATAATTCACCCCTCCACTTT
TRBJ2-7,TRBV9,-,15,TRBD2,CASSPAAGGSYEQYF,TGTGCCAGCAGCCCGGCGGCGGGGGGTTCCTACGAGCAGTACTTC